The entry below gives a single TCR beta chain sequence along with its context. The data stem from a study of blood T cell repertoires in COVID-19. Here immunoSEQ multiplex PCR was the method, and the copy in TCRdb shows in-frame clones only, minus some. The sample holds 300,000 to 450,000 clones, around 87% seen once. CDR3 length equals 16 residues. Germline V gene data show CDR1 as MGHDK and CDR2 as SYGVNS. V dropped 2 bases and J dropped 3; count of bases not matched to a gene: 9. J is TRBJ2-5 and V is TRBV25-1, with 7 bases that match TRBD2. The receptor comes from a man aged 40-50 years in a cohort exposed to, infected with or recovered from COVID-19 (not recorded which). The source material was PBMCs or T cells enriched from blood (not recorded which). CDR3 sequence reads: CASSEGVLAAEETQYF. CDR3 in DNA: TGTGCCAGCAGTGAAGGGGTGCTAGCGGCTGAAGAGACCCAGTACTTC. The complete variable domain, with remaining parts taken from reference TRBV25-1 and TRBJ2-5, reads EADIYQTPRYLVIGTGKKITLECSQTMGHDKMYWYQQDPGMELHLIHYSYGVNSTEKGDLSSESTVSRIRTEHFPLTLESARPSHTSQYLCASSEGVLAAEETQYFGPGTRLLVL.